These 14 T cell receptor beta chains share one sample of origin, sequenced in a study of technical replicates of blood from a handful of donors (dated by TCRdb to 2016 to 2017). Receptors were amplified or captured by the immunoSEQ multiplex PCR assay. As stored in TCRdb, this immuneACCESS dataset retains in-frame rearrangements with V and J assigned. A fraction of the clones does not appear; measured against another copy, unresolved V genes explain less than half of the discrepancy, and the remainder lacks a known reason. For this sample the table gives fewer than 65,000 clones, of which approximately 87% were detected only once. Of the sample, about 5% falls within the top ten clones. What was sequenced was PBMCs. The receptors come from a human donor in good health. Some clones in this sample may be carry-over from other donors' samples.

The genes are TRBV6-6 and TRBJ2-7; D possibly corresponds to TRBD2 (6 bases). V dropped 9 bases and J dropped 3 bases, with 18 bases sitting between them. The CDR3 spans 14 residues. The germline CDR1 and CDR2 sequences are MNHNY and SVGAGI (reference sequence). CDR3 nucleotide sequence: TGTGCCAGTAACAAAGGTAGCGGAGGCTACGAGCAGTACTTC. It translates to CASNKGSGGYEQYF.

The chain is built from TRBV6-1 and TRBJ2-5; D might be TRBD2 (5 bases). Germline values: CDR1 MNHNS, CDR2 SASEGT. V was shortened by 10 bases and J by 5 bases, with 14 bases between the two germline ends. This CDR3 is 12 amino acids long. CDR3 protein: CATSGFRETQYF. CDR3 DNA sequence: TGTGCCACTTCGGGATTCAGGGAGACCCAGTACTTC.

This chain uses TRBV11-1 with TRBJ1-2; 7 bases map to TRBD1. This CDR3 spans 16 amino acids. Germline V gene lookup returns CDR1 SGHAT and CDR2 FQDESV (reference sequence). V lost 2 bases to trimming and J lost 5 bases; unmatched junction nucleotides: 11. CDR3 DNA sequence: TGTGCCAGCAGCTTATTCTACGTTCCAGGGGGATATGGCTACACCTTC. It encodes CASSLFYVPGGYGYTF.

The chain joins TRBV12-5 to TRBJ1-4; 8 positions match TRBD1. Trimming cost V 5 bases and J 7 bases; bases outside gene matches: 6. The CDR3 has 14 amino acids. Per the germline V gene, CDR1 is LGHNT and CDR2 is FRNRAP. Here the CDR3 DNA reads TGTGCTAGTGGTCCGGGACAGGAGGGTGAAAAACTGTTTTTT. Its protein is CASGPGQEGEKLFF.

The V call is TRBV27, the J call TRBJ2-1, with 10 bases aligning to TRBD2. The CDR3 runs to 17 residues. J lost 8 bases, V lost 5 bases, and 15 bases had no gene match. Germline lookup yields CDR1 MNHEY and CDR2 SMNVEV (reference sequence). CDR3 DNA: TGTGCCAGCAGTAGTCGACCTTTGGTAGCGGGAGGCCATGAGCAGTTCTTC. Its translation is CASSSRPLVAGGHEQFF.

This clone was found once. The CDR3 protein is CASSFEREIYEQYF. The CDR3 nucleotides read TGTGCCAGCAGTTTTGAGCGGGAGATCTACGAGCAGTACTTC. The chain uses TRBV28 and TRBJ2-7; 8 nucleotides match TRBD2. The CDR3 runs 14 residues. Germline loops: CDR1 MDHEN, CDR2 SYDVKM. Unmatched junction bases numbered 4, after V lost 3 bases and J lost 3 bases.

The chain links TRBV7-8 to TRBJ2-1, with TRBD2 identical over 15 bases. This CDR3 contains 20 residues. CDR1 and CDR2 from the germline V gene are SGHVS and FQNEAQ. The V gene end was trimmed by 5 bases and the J gene end by 1 base; junction bases not matched to a gene: 12. This CDR3 reads CASSVRTSGGVFKSYNEQFF. CDR3 bases: TGTGCCAGCAGCGTACGGACTAGCGGGGGGGTTTTTAAGTCCTACAATGAGCAGTTCTTC.

This chain links TRBV10-3 with TRBJ1-5; tentatively, D is TRBD1 (6 bases). V lost 3 bases to trimming and J lost 10 bases, with 7 bases between them. This CDR3 region has 11 residues. Germline values: CDR1 ENHRY, CDR2 SYGVKD. The CDR3 loop reads CAISEQGPQHF. CDR3 bases: TGTGCCATCAGTGAACAGGGACCCCAGCATTTT.

The chain combines TRBV7-9 with TRBJ2-1, with 10 bases aligning to TRBD2. Germline V gives CDR1 SEHNR, CDR2 FQNEAQ (reference sequence). The CDR3 has 18 residues. The V and J ends lost 1 base and 3 bases, in that order; junction bases with no gene match: 9. CDR3 nucleotides: TGTGCCAGCAGCTTAGAACTAGCGGGGAGGCCCGACTACAATGAGCAGTTCTTC. It encodes CASSLELAGRPDYNEQFF.

This clone has just a few counts. This chain joins TRBV4-2 and TRBJ2-7, with D possibly being TRBD2 (5 bases). V lost 0 bases and J 7 bases, leaving 10 bases between the germline ends. Germline CDR1 is LGHNA and CDR2 is YNFKEQ. This CDR3 has 13 residues. The CDR3 region is CASSQEWEREQYF. The CDR3 DNA reads as TGTGCCAGCAGCCAAGAGTGGGAGAGGGAGCAGTACTTC.

The V and J genes are TRBV7-2 and TRBJ1-6, with D unresolved. The germline V gene encodes CDR1 SGHTA and CDR2 FQGNSA. Trimming took 5 bases from V and 9 from J, leaving 17 bases between them. This CDR3 comprises 15 residues. For the CDR3, the DNA is TGTGCCAGCAGCCCTCGACCGGGAGCGGGTTCACCCCTCCACTTT. It specifies CASSPRPGAGSPLHF.

The rearrangement uses TRBV7-2 and TRBJ2-7; 9 nucleotides line up with TRBD1. The V and J ends lost 3 bases and 3 bases, in that order; junction bases with no gene match: 6. Germline V gene data show CDR1 as SGHTA and CDR2 as FQGNSA. This CDR3 has 15 residues. As DNA, the CDR3 is TGTGCCAGCAGCTTTTTAGGGACAGGGCGCTACGAGCAGTACTTC. Protein product: CASSFLGTGRYEQYF.

Here the CDR3 reads CAISGAGDGYTF. For the CDR3, the DNA is TGTGCCATCAGTGGGGCAGGGGATGGCTACACCTTC. The gene calls are TRBV10-3 and TRBJ1-2; weak D call: TRBD1 (6 bases). Trimming took 4 bases from V and 6 from J, leaving 9 bases between them. The germline gives CDR1 ENHRY, CDR2 SYGVKD. This CDR3 region has 12 residues.

The chain links TRBV4-1 to TRBJ2-1; TRBD2 matches 7 bases. Looked up from germline, CDR1 is MGHRA and CDR2 is YSYEKL. After removal of 3 bases from V and 9 bases from J, the junction contained 11 bases not matched to a gene. This CDR3 is 15 amino acids long. The CDR3 DNA is TGCGCCAGCAGCCAGAACCCCCAAGGGAGGGCTGAGCAGTTCTTC. Residues: CASSQNPQGRAEQFF.